The sequence of this T cell receptor beta chain was determined in a study of T cells in women clearing cervical HPV infection. Study results and caveats: Associations may precede or follow infection; HPV-specific or memory T cells were not isolated. TRBV6-7 relative abundance averaged approximately 0.11% in cases and less than 0.2% in controls.

Of note for this clone: Its antigen is currently unknown. The CDR3 end falls 3 residues outside the read, so it is completed with the germline J gene.

The CDR3 totals 14 residues. Per germline, CDR1 SGHNT and CDR2 YYREEE (reference sequence). V shed 5 bases and J 6 bases; nucleotides not matched to a gene: 7. The table came from immunoSEQ multiplex PCR; TCRdb's copy has only in-frame clones and leaves some out. Its clone listing holds more than 20,000 clones. What was sequenced was blood buffy coat. The receptor was derived from a woman aged 18 to 75 with a cervical HPV16 infection that either progressed to CIN3+ or cleared (not recorded which). The chain links TRBV5-4 to TRBJ1-2; 10 nucleotides match TRBD1. The CDR3 DNA, read in part, is TGTGCCAGCAGAGGACAGGGGGTGTTTGATGGC. It translates to CASRGQGVFDG. The entire CDR3 protein reads CASRGQGVFDGYTF.